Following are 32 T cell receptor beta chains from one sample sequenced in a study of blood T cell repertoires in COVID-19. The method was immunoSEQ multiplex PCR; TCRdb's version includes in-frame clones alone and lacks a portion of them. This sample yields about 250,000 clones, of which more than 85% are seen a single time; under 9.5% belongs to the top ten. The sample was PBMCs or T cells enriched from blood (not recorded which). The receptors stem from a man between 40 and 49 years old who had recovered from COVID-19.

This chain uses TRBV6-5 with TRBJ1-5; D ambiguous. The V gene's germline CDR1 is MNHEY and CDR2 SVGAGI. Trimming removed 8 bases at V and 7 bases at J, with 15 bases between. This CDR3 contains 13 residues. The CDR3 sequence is CASGREIRQPQHF. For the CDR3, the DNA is TGTGCCAGCGGTCGGGAGATCCGGCAGCCCCAGCATTTT.

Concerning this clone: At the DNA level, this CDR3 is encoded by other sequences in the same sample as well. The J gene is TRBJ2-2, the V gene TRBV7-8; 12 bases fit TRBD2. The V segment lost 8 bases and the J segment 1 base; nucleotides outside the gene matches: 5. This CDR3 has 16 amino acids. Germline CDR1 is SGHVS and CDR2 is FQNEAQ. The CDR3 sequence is CASGRLAGVNTGELFF. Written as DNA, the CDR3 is TGTGCCAGCGGAAGACTAGCGGGAGTGAACACCGGGGAGCTGTTTTTT.

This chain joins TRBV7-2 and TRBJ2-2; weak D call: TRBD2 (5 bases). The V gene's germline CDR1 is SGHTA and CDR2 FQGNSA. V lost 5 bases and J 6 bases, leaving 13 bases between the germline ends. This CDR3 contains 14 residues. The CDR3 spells CASSPTAGSGELFF. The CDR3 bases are TGTGCCAGCAGCCCCACTGCGGGCTCCGGGGAGCTGTTTTTT.

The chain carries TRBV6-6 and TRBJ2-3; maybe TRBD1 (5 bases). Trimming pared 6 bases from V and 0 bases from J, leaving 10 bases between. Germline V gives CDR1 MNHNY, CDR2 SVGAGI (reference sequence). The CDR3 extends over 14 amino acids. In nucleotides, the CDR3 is TGTGCCAGCAGGGACACAGGAAGCACAGATACGCAGTATTTT. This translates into CASRDTGSTDTQYF.

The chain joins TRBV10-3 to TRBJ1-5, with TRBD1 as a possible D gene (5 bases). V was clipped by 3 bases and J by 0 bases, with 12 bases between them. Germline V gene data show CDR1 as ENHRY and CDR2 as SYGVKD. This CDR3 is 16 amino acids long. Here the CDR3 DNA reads TGTGCCATCAGTGATCCCGGACAAATTAGCAATCAGCCCCAGCATTTT. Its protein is CAISDPGQISNQPQHF.

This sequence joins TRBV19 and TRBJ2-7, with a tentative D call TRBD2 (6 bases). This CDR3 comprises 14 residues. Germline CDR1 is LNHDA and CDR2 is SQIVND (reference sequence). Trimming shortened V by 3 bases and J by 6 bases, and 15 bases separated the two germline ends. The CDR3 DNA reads TGTGCCAGTAGTATTCGGGGGATCCTCGGCGAGCAGTACTTC. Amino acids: CASSIRGILGEQYF. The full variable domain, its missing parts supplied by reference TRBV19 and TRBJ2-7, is DGGITQSPKYLFRKEGQNVTLSCEQNLNHDAMYWYRQDPGQGLRLIYYSQIVNDFQKGDIAEGYSVSREKKESFPLTVTSAQKNPTAFYLCASSIRGILGEQYFGPGTRLTVT.

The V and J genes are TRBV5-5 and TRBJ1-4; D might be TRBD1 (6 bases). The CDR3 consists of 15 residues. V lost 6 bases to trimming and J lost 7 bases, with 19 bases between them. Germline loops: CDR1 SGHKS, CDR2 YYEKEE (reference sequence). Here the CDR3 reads CASTPPTGLIEKLFF. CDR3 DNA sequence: TGTGCCAGCACCCCCCCAACAGGGCTGATTGAAAAACTGTTTTTT.

The CDR3 loop reads CASSSQAPESEKLFF. As DNA, the CDR3 is TGTGCCAGCAGCTCACAGGCCCCAGAGAGTGAAAAACTGTTTTTT. V gene TRBV6-5 combines with J gene TRBJ1-4; the D gene is possibly TRBD1 (5 bases). The CDR3 has 15 amino acids. Trimming shortened V by 6 bases and J by 7 bases, and 18 bases separated the two germline ends. Germline V gene sequence: CDR1 MNHEY, CDR2 SVGAGI.

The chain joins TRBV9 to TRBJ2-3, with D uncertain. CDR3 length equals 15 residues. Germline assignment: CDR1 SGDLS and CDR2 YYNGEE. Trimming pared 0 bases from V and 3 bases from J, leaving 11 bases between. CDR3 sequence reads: CASSVGLGWTDTQYF. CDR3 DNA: TGTGCCAGCAGCGTAGGCCTAGGATGGACAGATACGCAGTATTTT. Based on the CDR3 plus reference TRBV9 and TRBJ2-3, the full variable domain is DSGVTQTPKHLITATGQRVTLRCSPRSGDLSVYWYQQSLDQGLQFLIQYYNGEERAKGNILERFSAQQFPDLHSELNLSSLELGDSALYFCASSVGLGWTDTQYFGPGTRLTVL.

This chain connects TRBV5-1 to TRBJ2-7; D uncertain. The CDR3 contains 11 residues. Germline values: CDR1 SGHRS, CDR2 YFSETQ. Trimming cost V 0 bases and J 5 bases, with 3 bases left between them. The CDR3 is CASSLVNEQYF. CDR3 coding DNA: TGCGCCAGCAGCTTGGTCAACGAGCAGTACTTC.

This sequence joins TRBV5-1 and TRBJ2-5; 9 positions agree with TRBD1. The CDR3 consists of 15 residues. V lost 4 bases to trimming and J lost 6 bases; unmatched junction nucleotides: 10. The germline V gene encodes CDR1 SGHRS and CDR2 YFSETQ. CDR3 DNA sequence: TGCGCCAGCAGCCCAAGGACAGGGGAAGACAAGACCCAGTACTTC. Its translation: CASSPRTGEDKTQYF.

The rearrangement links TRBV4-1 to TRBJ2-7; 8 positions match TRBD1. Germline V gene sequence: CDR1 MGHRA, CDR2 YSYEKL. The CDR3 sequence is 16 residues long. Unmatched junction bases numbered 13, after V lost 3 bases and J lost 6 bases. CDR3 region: CASSQGAGRGRSEQYF. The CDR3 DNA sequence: TGCGCCAGCAGCCAGGGGGCGGGCAGGGGGCGTTCCGAGCAGTACTTC.

CDR3 residues: CASSQVGVRETQYF. The CDR3 nucleotides are TGCGCCAGCAGCCAAGTCGGAGTGCGAGAGACCCAGTACTTC. This chain joins TRBV4-1 and TRBJ2-5; D uncertain. Trimming shortened V by 1 base and J by 4 bases, and 10 bases separated the two germline ends. The germline gives CDR1 MGHRA, CDR2 YSYEKL. This CDR3 has 14 amino acids.

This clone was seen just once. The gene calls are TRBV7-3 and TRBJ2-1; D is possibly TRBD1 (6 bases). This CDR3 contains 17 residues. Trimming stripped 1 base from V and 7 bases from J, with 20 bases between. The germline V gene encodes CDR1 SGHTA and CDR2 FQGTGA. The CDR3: CASSLNSPGVGVNEQFF. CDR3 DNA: TGTGCCAGCAGCTTAAATTCCCCAGGGGTGGGTGTTAATGAGCAGTTCTTC. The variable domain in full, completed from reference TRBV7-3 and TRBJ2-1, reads GAGVSQTPSNKVTEKGKYVELRCDPISGHTALYWYRQSLGQGPEFLIYFQGTGAADDSGLPNDRFFAVRPEGSVSTLKIQRTERGDSAVYLCASSLNSPGVGVNEQFFGPGTRLTVL.

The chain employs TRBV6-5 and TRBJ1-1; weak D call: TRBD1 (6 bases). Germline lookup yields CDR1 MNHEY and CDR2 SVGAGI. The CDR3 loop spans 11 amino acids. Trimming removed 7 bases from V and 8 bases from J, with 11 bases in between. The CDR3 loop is CASTEGEEAFF. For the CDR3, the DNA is TGTGCCAGCACCGAGGGGGAGGAAGCTTTCTTT.

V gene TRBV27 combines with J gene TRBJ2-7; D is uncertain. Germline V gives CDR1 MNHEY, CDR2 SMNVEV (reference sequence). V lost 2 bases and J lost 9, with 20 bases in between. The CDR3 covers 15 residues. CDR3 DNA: TGTGCCAGCAGTTTAAATAGTGGGCCTGGATCTCGGCAGTACTTC. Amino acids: CASSLNSGPGSRQYF.

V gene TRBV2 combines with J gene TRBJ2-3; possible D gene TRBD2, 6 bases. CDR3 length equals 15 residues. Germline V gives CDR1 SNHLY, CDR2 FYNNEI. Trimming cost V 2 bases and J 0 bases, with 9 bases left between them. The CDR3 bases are TGTGCCAGCAGTGAAATGCGGGGCAGCACAGATACGCAGTATTTT. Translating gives CASSEMRGSTDTQYF.

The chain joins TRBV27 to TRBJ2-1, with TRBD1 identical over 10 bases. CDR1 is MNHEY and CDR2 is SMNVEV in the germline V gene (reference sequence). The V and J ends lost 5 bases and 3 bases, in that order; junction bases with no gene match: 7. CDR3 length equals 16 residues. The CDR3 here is CASSILRDRGYNEQFF. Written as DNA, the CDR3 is TGTGCCAGCAGTATCCTCCGGGACAGGGGCTACAATGAGCAGTTCTTC.

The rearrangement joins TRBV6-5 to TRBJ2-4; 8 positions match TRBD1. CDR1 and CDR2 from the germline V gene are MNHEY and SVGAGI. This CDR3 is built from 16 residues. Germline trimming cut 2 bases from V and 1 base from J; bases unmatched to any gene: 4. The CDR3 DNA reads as TGTGCCAGCAGTTACGGGCAGGGGGCGGCCAAAAACATTCAGTACTTC. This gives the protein CASSYGQGAAKNIQYF.

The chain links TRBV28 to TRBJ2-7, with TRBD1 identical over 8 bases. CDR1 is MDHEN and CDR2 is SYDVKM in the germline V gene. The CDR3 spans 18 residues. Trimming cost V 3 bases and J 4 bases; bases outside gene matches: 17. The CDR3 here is CASSFTGGFWRGSYEQYF. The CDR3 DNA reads TGTGCCAGCAGTTTTACAGGGGGGTTTTGGCGGGGAAGTTACGAGCAGTACTTC.

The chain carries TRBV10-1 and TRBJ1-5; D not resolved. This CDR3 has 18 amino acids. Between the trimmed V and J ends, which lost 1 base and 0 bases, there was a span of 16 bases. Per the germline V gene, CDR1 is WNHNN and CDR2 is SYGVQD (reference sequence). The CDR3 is CASSECGRGLHSNQPQHF. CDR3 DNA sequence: TGCGCCAGCAGTGAGTGTGGCAGAGGGCTTCATAGCAATCAGCCCCAGCATTTT.

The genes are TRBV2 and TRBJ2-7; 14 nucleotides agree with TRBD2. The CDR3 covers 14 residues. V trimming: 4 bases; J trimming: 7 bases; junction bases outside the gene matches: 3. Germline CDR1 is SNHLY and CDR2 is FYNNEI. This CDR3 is CASSARLAGGEQYF. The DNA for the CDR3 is TGTGCCAGCAGTGCCCGACTAGCGGGAGGGGAGCAGTACTTC.

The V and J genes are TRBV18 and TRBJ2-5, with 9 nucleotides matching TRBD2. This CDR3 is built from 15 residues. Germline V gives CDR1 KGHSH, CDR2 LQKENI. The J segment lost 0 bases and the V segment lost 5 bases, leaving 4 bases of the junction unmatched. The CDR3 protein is CASSVAGAYQETQYF. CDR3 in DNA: TGTGCCAGCTCAGTAGCGGGAGCGTACCAAGAGACCCAGTACTTC.

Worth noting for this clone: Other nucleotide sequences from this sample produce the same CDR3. The CDR3 spells CASSFYSYEQYF. In DNA, the CDR3 is TGTGCCAGCAGTTTTTACTCCTACGAGCAGTACTTC. The V gene is TRBV12-3 or TRBV12-4, the J gene TRBJ2-7, with D uncertain. This CDR3 spans 12 amino acids. V gave up 3 bases and J gave up 0 bases, with 3 bases separating them.

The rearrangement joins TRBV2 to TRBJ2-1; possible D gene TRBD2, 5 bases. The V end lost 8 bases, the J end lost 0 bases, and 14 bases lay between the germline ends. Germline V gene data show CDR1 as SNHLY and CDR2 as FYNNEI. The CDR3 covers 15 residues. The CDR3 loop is CASRESSSSYNEQFF. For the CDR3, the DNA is TGTGCCAGCCGGGAAAGCTCGAGCTCCTACAATGAGCAGTTCTTC. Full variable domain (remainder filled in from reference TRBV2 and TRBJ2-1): EPEVTQTPSHQVTQMGQEVILRCVPISNHLYFYWYRQILGQKVEFLVSFYNNEISEKSEIFDDQFSVERPDGSNFTLKIRSTKLEDSAMYFCASRESSSSYNEQFFGPGTRLTVL.

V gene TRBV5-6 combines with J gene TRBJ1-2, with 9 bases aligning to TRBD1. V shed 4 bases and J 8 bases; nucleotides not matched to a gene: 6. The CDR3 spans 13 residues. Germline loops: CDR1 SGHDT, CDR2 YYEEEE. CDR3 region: CASSIQGAGGYTF. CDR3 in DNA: TGTGCCAGCAGCATACAGGGGGCAGGGGGCTACACCTTC.

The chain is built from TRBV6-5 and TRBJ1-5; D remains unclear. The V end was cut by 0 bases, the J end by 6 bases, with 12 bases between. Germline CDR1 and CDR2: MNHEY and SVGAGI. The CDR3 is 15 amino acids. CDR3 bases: TGTGCCAGCAGTTACTCGACATCCGGAGGTCAGCCCCAGCATTTT. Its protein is CASSYSTSGGQPQHF.

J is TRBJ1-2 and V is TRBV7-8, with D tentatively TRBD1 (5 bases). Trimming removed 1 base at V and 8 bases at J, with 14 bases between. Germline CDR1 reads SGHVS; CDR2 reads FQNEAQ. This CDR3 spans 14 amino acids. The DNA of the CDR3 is TGTGCCAGCAGCTTAGGGGTAGATCGGGGGGGCTACACCTTC. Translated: CASSLGVDRGGYTF.

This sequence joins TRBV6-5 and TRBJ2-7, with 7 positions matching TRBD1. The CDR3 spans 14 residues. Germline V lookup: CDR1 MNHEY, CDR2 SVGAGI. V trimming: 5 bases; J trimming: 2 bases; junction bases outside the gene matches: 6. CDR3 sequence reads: CASSQRTGPYEQYF. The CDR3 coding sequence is TGTGCCAGCAGTCAAAGGACAGGACCCTACGAGCAGTACTTC.

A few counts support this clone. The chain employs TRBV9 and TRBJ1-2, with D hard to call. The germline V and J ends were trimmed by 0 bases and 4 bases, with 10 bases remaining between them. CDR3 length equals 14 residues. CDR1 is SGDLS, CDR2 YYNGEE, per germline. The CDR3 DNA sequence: TGTGCCAGCAGCGTAGCTCCAGATACCTATGGCTACACCTTC. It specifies CASSVAPDTYGYTF.

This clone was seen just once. CDR3 sequence (DNA): TGTGCCAGTAGTCCTACGGGTGCTGGCGGGGATACCGGGGAGCTGTTTTTT. Its translation is CASSPTGAGGDTGELFF. The chain joins TRBV19 to TRBJ2-2; D might be TRBD2 (6 bases). V was pared by 5 bases and J by 5 bases, with 21 bases between. The CDR3 covers 17 residues. The germline gives CDR1 LNHDA, CDR2 SQIVND (reference sequence).

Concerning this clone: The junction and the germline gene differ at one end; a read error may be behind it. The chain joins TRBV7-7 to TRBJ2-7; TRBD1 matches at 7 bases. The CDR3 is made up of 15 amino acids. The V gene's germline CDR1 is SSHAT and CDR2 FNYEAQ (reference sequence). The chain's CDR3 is CASSVQQGPPYEQYF. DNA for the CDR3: TGTGCTAGCAGCGTTCAACAGGGGCCCCCCTACGAGCAGTACTTC.